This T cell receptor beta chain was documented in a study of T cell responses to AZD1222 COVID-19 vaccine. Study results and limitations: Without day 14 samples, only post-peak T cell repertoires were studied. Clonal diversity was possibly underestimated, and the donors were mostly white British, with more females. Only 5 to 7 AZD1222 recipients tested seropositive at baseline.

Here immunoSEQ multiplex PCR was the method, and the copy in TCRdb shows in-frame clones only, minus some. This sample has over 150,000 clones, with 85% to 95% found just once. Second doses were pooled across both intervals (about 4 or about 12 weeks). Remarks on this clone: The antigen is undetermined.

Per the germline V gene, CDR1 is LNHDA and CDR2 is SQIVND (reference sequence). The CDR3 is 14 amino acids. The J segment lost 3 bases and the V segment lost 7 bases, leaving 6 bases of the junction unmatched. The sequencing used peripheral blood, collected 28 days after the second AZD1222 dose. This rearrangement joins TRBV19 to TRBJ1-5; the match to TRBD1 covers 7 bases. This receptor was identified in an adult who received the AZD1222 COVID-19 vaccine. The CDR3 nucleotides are TGTGCCAGTACAGGACAGGATCACAATCAGCCCCAGCATTTT. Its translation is CASTGQDHNQPQHF.